Below are 22 T cell receptor beta chains sequenced from a single sample in a study of blood T cell repertoires in COVID-19. TCRdb's copy holds only in-frame clones and misses some; the assay was immunoSEQ multiplex PCR. Among roughly 180,000 clones listed, approximately 80% were seen once. Material for sequencing was peripheral blood. The receptors were sampled from a woman aged 40 to 55 with COVID-19, enrolled during active disease.

The chain recombines TRBV19 with TRBJ1-5; D is ambiguous. The V gene lost 3 bases and the J gene lost 11 bases, with 17 bases spanning the gap. This CDR3 region has 14 residues. Germline CDR1 and CDR2: LNHDA and SQIVND (reference sequence). This chain's CDR3 is CASSIKERGKAQHF. The CDR3 region has the DNA TGTGCCAGTAGTATTAAAGAGCGGGGAAAGGCCCAGCATTTT.

J is TRBJ2-1 and V is TRBV28; 9 bases align to TRBD2. Trimming at V came to 4 bases and at J to 7 bases, leaving 8 bases not matched to a gene. Germline V gene data show CDR1 as MDHEN and CDR2 as SYDVKM. The CDR3 has 15 amino acids. Here the CDR3 reads CASSSGTSQKNEQFF. In nucleotides, the CDR3 is TGTGCCAGCAGTTCCGGGACTAGCCAAAAGAATGAGCAGTTCTTC.

This clone turned up a few times. This specimen includes other DNA sequences encoding the same CDR3. The chain links TRBV4-1 to TRBJ2-7; weak D call: TRBD1 (6 bases). The CDR3 has 13 residues. Germline V CDR1 and CDR2: MGHRA, YSYEKL. V was shortened by 6 bases and J by 3 bases, with 12 bases between the two germline ends. CDR3 sequence reads: CASSAGQSYEQYF. CDR3 bases: TGCGCCAGCAGTGCCGGACAGAGCTACGAGCAGTACTTC.

Concerning this clone itself: Different DNA sequences within this sample yield the same CDR3. The J gene is TRBJ1-1, the V gene TRBV27; D call uncertain. The V and J ends lost 3 bases and 0 bases respectively, with 5 bases between them. This CDR3 is 13 amino acids long. Germline lookup yields CDR1 MNHEY and CDR2 SMNVEV (reference sequence). The CDR3 is CASSFSVNTEAFF. CDR3 nucleotide sequence: TGTGCCAGCAGTTTCAGTGTGAACACTGAAGCTTTCTTT.

The rearrangement uses TRBV24-1 and TRBJ1-2; D remains unclear. Trimming took off 10 bases at V and 4 bases at J, with 9 bases between the two ends. The CDR3 has 11 amino acids. Germline-derived CDR1 and CDR2 are KGHDR and SFDVKD. Here the CDR3 DNA reads TGTGCCACGGGCAGCCTCTATGGCTACACCTTC. Encoded protein: CATGSLYGYTF.

The rearrangement uses TRBV18 and TRBJ1-3, with a weak D call TRBD1 (5 bases). Germline V CDR1 and CDR2: KGHSH, LQKENI. This CDR3 is 17 amino acids long. The V gene lost 8 bases and the J gene lost 4 bases, with 24 bases spanning the gap. The CDR3 DNA sequence: TGTGCCAGCAACGACCGCGGGGGGATGGACCGCGGAAACACCATATATTTT. Encoded protein: CASNDRGGMDRGNTIYF.

This sequence joins TRBV4-1 and TRBJ2-1; D perhaps matches TRBD2 (5 bases). The CDR3 consists of 14 residues. The germline V gene encodes CDR1 MGHRA and CDR2 YSYEKL. V was pared by 0 bases and J by 3 bases, with 6 bases between. The CDR3 DNA is TGCGCCAGCAGCCAAGAAAGCGGCTACAATGAGCAGTTCTTC. Its translation is CASSQESGYNEQFF.

This chain links TRBV28 with TRBJ1-4; D is possibly TRBD1 (5 bases). The germline V gene has CDR1 MDHEN and CDR2 SYDVKM. V lost 3 bases to trimming and J lost 8 bases, with 16 bases between them. The CDR3 sequence is 15 residues long. The CDR3 DNA reads as TGTGCCAGCAGTTTTCGGGGGACCCGGAGCGAAAAACTGTTTTTT. Translation gives CASSFRGTRSEKLFF.

The chain joins TRBV7-9 to TRBJ2-2; 10 bases agree with TRBD2. V was clipped by 5 bases and J by 1 base; unmatched bases: 4. Germline V gene data show CDR1 as SEHNR and CDR2 as FQNEAQ (reference sequence). The CDR3 covers 16 residues. The CDR3 coding sequence is TGTGCCAGCAGCGTTACTAGCGGGAAGAACACCGGGGAGCTGTTTTTT. Translation: CASSVTSGKNTGELFF.

The V gene is TRBV6-5, the J gene TRBJ2-5; TRBD1 might be the D (6 bases). Germline values: CDR1 MNHEY, CDR2 SVGAGI. The V end lost 6 bases, the J end lost 4 bases, and 15 bases lay between the germline ends. The CDR3 is made up of 14 amino acids. The CDR3 bases are TGTGCCAGCAGATATCAGGGGTCGTCAGAGACCCAGTACTTC. Translating it yields CASRYQGSSETQYF.

V and J are TRBV7-2 and TRBJ1-1; D possibly corresponds to TRBD1 (5 bases). This CDR3 region has 14 residues. The germline V and J ends were trimmed by 6 bases and 0 bases, with 11 bases remaining between them. Per the germline V gene, CDR1 is SGHTA and CDR2 is FQGNSA. CDR3 nucleotides: TGTGCCAGCAGAAGCGGGACCGTGAACACTGAAGCTTTCTTT. It encodes CASRSGTVNTEAFF. The full variable domain, completed using reference TRBV7-2 and TRBJ1-1, is GAGVSQSPSNKVTEKGKDVELRCDPISGHTALYWYRQSLGQGLEFLIYFQGNSAPDKSGLPSDRFSAERTGGSVSTLTIQRTQQEDSAVYLCASRSGTVNTEAFFGQGTRLTVV.

V usage is TRBV4-2 and J usage is TRBJ1-3, with D tentatively TRBD1 (6 bases). CDR3 length equals 19 residues. Germline CDR1 LGHNA, CDR2 YNFKEQ. Trimming took off 4 bases at V and 1 base at J, with 23 bases between the two ends. DNA of the CDR3: TGTGCCAGCAGCCCACGATGGACGGGGGGCGCAGATTCTGGAAACACCATATATTTT. The encoded protein is CASSPRWTGGADSGNTIYF.

The rearrangement links TRBV3-1 (or the pseudogene TRBV3-2) to TRBJ2-1, with 12 bases matching TRBD2. This CDR3 has 16 amino acids. Germline loops: CDR1 LGHDT, CDR2 YNNKEL (reference sequence). Trimming at V came to 2 bases and at J to 3 bases, leaving 2 bases not matched to a gene. The DNA for the CDR3 is TGTGCCAGCAGCCAACTGACTAGCGGGGGCTACAATGAGCAGTTCTTC. It is translated as CASSQLTSGGYNEQFF.

The gene calls are TRBV20-1 and TRBJ1-2; D not resolved. V lost 3 bases and J 5 bases, leaving 16 bases between the germline ends. CDR1 and CDR2 from the germline V gene are DFQATT and SNEGSKA (reference sequence). This CDR3 contains 14 residues. The CDR3 sequence is CSASPSGGLYGYTF. CDR3 nucleotides: TGCAGTGCTAGTCCTTCAGGAGGATTATATGGCTACACCTTC.

This clone rates as medium-sized. J is TRBJ1-2 and V is TRBV29-1; TRBD1 might be the D (6 bases). Trimming removed 8 bases from V and 4 bases from J, with 20 bases in between. Germline assignment: CDR1 SQVTM and CDR2 ANQGSEA. There are 14 residues in the CDR3. The CDR3 is CSSRTADTSYGYTF. The DNA of the CDR3 is TGCAGCTCAAGGACAGCCGACACCAGCTATGGCTACACCTTC. The full variable domain, rest sourced from reference TRBV29-1 and TRBJ1-2, is SAVISQKPSRDICQRGTSLTIQCQVDSQVTMMFWYRQQPGQSLTLIATANQGSEATYESGFVIDKFPISRPNLTFSTLTVSNMSPEDSSIYLCSSRTADTSYGYTFGSGTRLTVV.

The chain links TRBV4-1 to TRBJ2-5, with 10 positions matching TRBD1. V lost 1 base, J lost 5 bases, and 4 bases stayed unmatched. The CDR3 is 15 amino acids. Germline loops: CDR1 MGHRA, CDR2 YSYEKL. This CDR3 reads CASSQVGTGDETQYF. In DNA, the CDR3 is TGCGCCAGCAGCCAAGTAGGGACAGGGGACGAGACCCAGTACTTC.

V usage is TRBV28 and J usage is TRBJ2-7; 13 bases match TRBD2. Unmatched junction bases numbered 9, after V lost 6 bases and J lost 7 bases. The CDR3 runs 15 residues. CDR1 is MDHEN and CDR2 is SYDVKM in the germline V gene. In DNA form, the CDR3 reads TGTGCCAGCAGCGAACTAGCGGGAGGGCCGGGTGAGCAGTACTTC. It is translated as CASSELAGGPGEQYF. The full variable domain, its missing parts supplied by reference TRBV28 and TRBJ2-7, is DVKVTQSSRYLVKRTGEKVFLECVQDMDHENMFWYRQDPGLGLRLIYFSYDVKMKEKGDIPEGYSVSREKKERFSLILESASTNQTSMYLCASSELAGGPGEQYFGPGTRLTVT.

In its sample, this clone was seen a few times. Other nucleotide sequences from this sample produce the same CDR3. This chain joins TRBV7-9 and TRBJ2-7, with 12 bases identical to TRBD2. J lost 4 bases, V lost 5 bases, and 6 bases had no gene match. In germline, CDR1 is SEHNR, CDR2 FQNEAQ (reference sequence). The CDR3 runs to 15 residues. The CDR3 DNA is TGTGCCAGCAGCCTCCTGACTAGCGGGAGTTACGAGCAGTACTTC. This translates into CASSLLTSGSYEQYF.

The rearrangement joins TRBV27 to TRBJ1-5; D unresolved. Deletions cut 6 bases from V and 2 bases from J, with 14 bases between. The CDR3 consists of 15 residues. CDR1 and CDR2 from the germline V gene are MNHEY and SMNVEV (reference sequence). Here the CDR3 DNA reads TGTGCCAGCAGCGATCTTCCGGGTCGCAATCAGCCCCAGCATTTT. Protein product: CASSDLPGRNQPQHF.

The chain couples TRBV5-6 to TRBJ2-5, with TRBD1 as a possible D gene (6 bases). There are 16 residues in the CDR3. The germline V and J ends were trimmed by 0 bases and 5 bases, with 17 bases remaining between them. Germline CDR1 reads SGHDT; CDR2 reads YYEEEE. CDR3 loop: CASSLAKQGWGETQYF. CDR3 coding DNA: TGTGCCAGCAGCTTGGCAAAACAGGGCTGGGGGGAGACCCAGTACTTC. Together with reference TRBV5-6 and TRBJ2-5, the CDR3 gives the full variable domain: DAGVTQSPTHLIKTRGQQVTLRCSPKSGHDTVSWYQQALGQGPQFIFQYYEEEERQRGNFPDRFSGHQFPNYSSELNVNALLLGDSALYLCASSLAKQGWGETQYFGPGTRLLVL.

The chain joins TRBV28 to TRBJ1-2, with TRBD1 as a possible D gene (5 bases). The CDR3 is 16 residues long. The germline V gene encodes CDR1 MDHEN and CDR2 SYDVKM. V lost 10 bases, J lost 5 bases, and 26 bases lay in between. CDR3 loop: CAIPRTRGSSQYGYTF. The CDR3 region has the DNA TGTGCCATTCCCAGGACACGCGGCTCTTCTCAGTATGGCTACACCTTC.

This clone was seen a few times. The chain employs TRBV7-8 and TRBJ2-2; tentatively, D is TRBD2 (6 bases). The ends were cut back, 5 bases at V and 4 bases at J, with 17 bases in the middle. There are 16 residues in the CDR3. Germline values: CDR1 SGHVS, CDR2 FQNEAQ. The CDR3 nucleotides read TGTGCCAGCAGCCCAAGCGAGGAGGGGAGCACCGGGGAGCTGTTTTTT. Translated: CASSPSEEGSTGELFF.